One sample yielded the 19 T cell receptor beta chains listed below, sequenced in a study of CD8 T cells in ankylosing spondylitis. Findings and caveats of the study: Blood of patients with ankylosing spondylitis appeared to be characterized by a TCR beta motif of eight highly homologous variants.

MiXCR, applied by TCRdb to the 5' RACE reads, yields one record per CDR3 protein. The table has 670,000 or so distinct CDR3 sequences, around 17% seen once. No antigen has been identified for these receptors. The source material was blood, either unsorted or a sorted T cell fraction (not recorded which). These receptors all stem from a male donor with ankylosing spondylitis.

The J gene is TRBJ2-3, the V gene TRBV7-3; 9 nucleotides match TRBD2. Germline V gives CDR1 SGHTA, CDR2 FQGTGA. J was trimmed by 5 bases and V by 1 base; bases with no gene match: 10. The CDR3 runs to 17 residues. The CDR3 nucleotides are TGTGCCAGCAGCTTAAGGTCGCTAGCGGGGAACCTAGATACGCAGTATTTT. Translated, it gives CASSLRSLAGNLDTQYF.

This clonotype was detected only a few times. This chain connects TRBV13 to TRBJ1-6, with 8 bases identical to TRBD1. Germline V gene data show CDR1 as PRHDT and CDR2 as FYEKMQ (reference sequence). The CDR3 loop spans 22 amino acids. Trimming cost V 5 bases and J 0 bases; bases outside gene matches: 21. The CDR3 DNA sequence: TGTGCCAGCAGCAAACTCGGACAGGGAAATTTACCCCCCGACTCCTATAATTCACCCCTCCACTTT. Amino acids: CASSKLGQGNLPPDSYNSPLHF.

In its sample, this clonotype was seen a few times. The chain carries TRBV20-1 and TRBJ2-5, with D tentatively TRBD1 (6 bases). The CDR3 is 15 residues long. Trimming stripped 6 bases from V and 4 bases from J, with 21 bases between. Germline V gene sequence: CDR1 DFQATT, CDR2 SNEGSKA (reference sequence). In DNA, the CDR3 is TGCAGTGCCAGCCGCACCACAGGGTCCCGAGAGACCCAGTACTTC. Protein: CSASRTTGSRETQYF.

This clonotype has just a few counts. V usage is TRBV12-3 or TRBV12-4 and J usage is TRBJ2-2; 8 bases agree with TRBD1. V lost 6 bases, J lost 2 bases, and 5 bases stayed unmatched. The CDR3 runs 15 residues. For the CDR3, the DNA is TGTGCCAGCAGCACGACAGGGGTTAACACCGGGGAGCTGTTTTTT. It specifies CASSTTGVNTGELFF.

The rearrangement joins TRBV7-9 to TRBJ1-1, with TRBD1 matching 7 bases. The V gene's germline CDR1 is SEHNR and CDR2 FQNEAQ (reference sequence). The V segment lost 2 bases and the J segment 1 base; nucleotides outside the gene matches: 7. This CDR3 spans 16 amino acids. The CDR3: CASSLSQGDTNTEAFF. In DNA, the CDR3 is TGTGCCAGCAGCTTATCTCAGGGGGATACGAACACTGAAGCTTTCTTT.

In this sample, this clonotype turned up many times. The J gene is TRBJ2-3, the V gene TRBV20-1; 7 positions match TRBD2. V gave up 0 bases and J gave up 1 base; unmatched junction bases: 7. In germline, CDR1 is DFQATT, CDR2 SNEGSKA (reference sequence). The CDR3 has 16 amino acids. Here the CDR3 reads CSAREPIAGRTDTQYF. For the CDR3, the DNA is TGCAGTGCTAGAGAACCCATAGCGGGTCGCACAGATACGCAGTATTTT.

This clonotype was picked up a small number of times. The V and J genes are TRBV6-1 and TRBJ1-6; D might be TRBD1 (5 bases). V lost 4 bases to trimming and J lost 9 bases, with 19 bases between them. The germline gives CDR1 MNHNS, CDR2 SASEGT. The CDR3 has 16 amino acids. The CDR3 protein is CASSGDAPWSGSPLHF. As DNA, the CDR3 is TGTGCCAGCAGTGGGGACGCGCCCTGGTCCGGTTCACCCCTCCACTTT.

The V gene is TRBV7-2, the J gene TRBJ1-2; the D gene is possibly TRBD1 (5 bases). The germline V and J ends were trimmed by 1 base and 6 bases, with 18 bases remaining between them. The CDR3 loop spans 16 amino acids. Germline V lookup: CDR1 SGHTA, CDR2 FQGNSA. The CDR3 DNA reads as TGTGCCAGCAGCTTAGAGTTTTCAGGGTCTGAGGATGGCTACACCTTC. Its protein is CASSLEFSGSEDGYTF.

The table lists this clonotype with a few counts. The chain has TRBV3-1 and TRBJ2-6; 7 bases are a match to TRBD1. This CDR3 comprises 15 residues. Germline lookup yields CDR1 LGHDT and CDR2 YNNKEL (reference sequence). J gave up 4 bases and V 4 bases, and 4 bases lay outside the gene matches. The CDR3 protein is CASSRGTAGANVLTF. In nucleotides, the CDR3 is TGTGCCAGCAGCCGAGGGACAGCCGGGGCCAACGTCCTGACTTTC.

This clonotype was seen only a few times. This chain uses TRBV6-1 with TRBJ1-1, with D possibly being TRBD1 (5 bases). CDR1 and CDR2 from the germline V gene are MNHNS and SASEGT. This CDR3 region has 13 residues. Between the trimmed V and J ends, which lost 1 base and 5 bases, there was a span of 8 bases. Here the CDR3 reads CASSEVGTTEAFF. In DNA, the CDR3 is TGTGCCAGCAGTGAAGTTGGGACTACTGAAGCTTTCTTT.

The chain links TRBV11-2 to TRBJ1-1; D perhaps matches TRBD1 (5 bases). The CDR3 has 12 residues. Germline lookup yields CDR1 SGHAT and CDR2 FQNNGV. The V end lost 7 bases, the J end lost 5 bases, and 11 bases lay between the germline ends. The CDR3 DNA is TGTGCCAGCACCGGGGGGGGGACTGAAGCTTTCTTT. Translated, it gives CASTGGGTEAFF. The complete variable domain, with remaining parts taken from reference TRBV11-2 and TRBJ1-1, reads EAGVAQSPRYKIIEKRQSVAFWCNPISGHATLYWYQQILGQGPKLLIQFQNNGVVDDSQLPKDRFSAERLKGVDSTLKIQPAKLEDSAVYLCASTGGGTEAFFGQGTRLTVV.

This clonotype showed up just a few times. The chain recombines TRBV3-1 with TRBJ2-5; the D call may be TRBD1 or TRBD2 (6 bases each). Deletions cut 2 bases from V and 4 bases from J, with 14 bases between. This CDR3 comprises 15 residues. The germline V gene has CDR1 LGHDT and CDR2 YNNKEL (reference sequence). The DNA for the CDR3 is TGTGCCAGCAGCCAACGGGGGCCGGTTCGAGAGACCCAGTACTTC. Protein product: CASSQRGPVRETQYF.

This clonotype was observed a few times. The chain joins TRBV20-1 to TRBJ2-2; D is uncertain. The V gene lost 0 bases and the J gene lost 5 bases, with 13 bases spanning the gap. The V gene's germline CDR1 is DFQATT and CDR2 SNEGSKA (reference sequence). This CDR3 spans 15 amino acids. CDR3 in DNA: TGCAGTGCTAGAGATGGGCTAGAGGCTACCGGGGAGCTGTTTTTT. Amino acids: CSARDGLEATGELFF.

This clonotype was picked up a small number of times. The chain carries TRBV5-1 and TRBJ1-5; D gene uncertain. The germline gives CDR1 SGHRS, CDR2 YFSETQ. The CDR3 length is 15 residues. V was trimmed by 2 bases and J by 1 base, leaving 10 bases between them. In nucleotides, the CDR3 is TGCGCCAGCAGCTTAACCCCGGCAAGCAATCAGCCCCAGCATTTT. It is translated as CASSLTPASNQPQHF.

The sample holds a few counts of this clonotype. V and J are TRBV6-2 or TRBV6-3 and TRBJ2-3, with D perhaps matching TRBD1 or TRBD2 (8 bases each). Germline values: CDR1 MNHEY, CDR2 SVGEGT. Trimming shortened V by 2 bases and J by 3 bases, and 33 bases separated the two germline ends. The CDR3 sequence is 22 residues long. The CDR3 DNA reads as TGTGCCAGCAGTTACGACAGGGGCTTAGTACGGGGGGGCACCGAATCAACAGATACGCAGTATTTT. Amino acid sequence: CASSYDRGLVRGGTESTDTQYF.

CDR3 in DNA: TGTGCCAGCAGCGTTGGGACCGCGGGGGAGCAGTACTTC. This codes for CASSVGTAGEQYF. The rearrangement joins TRBV7-6 to TRBJ2-7, with a weak D call TRBD2 (6 bases). V was cut by 5 bases and J by 7 bases, with 15 bases left in between. From germline, CDR1 is SGHVS and CDR2 FNYEAQ. This CDR3 comprises 13 residues.

This clonotype was picked up many times. The chain links TRBV29-1 to TRBJ1-2; D remains ambiguous. The CDR3 is made up of 11 amino acids. V dropped 4 bases and J dropped 8 bases, with 11 bases sitting between them. Germline CDR1 reads SQVTM; CDR2 reads ANQGSEA. The DNA for the CDR3 is TGCAGCGTTGGTGTAGACCGAGGCTACACCTTC. Its translation: CSVGVDRGYTF.

This chain links TRBV4-1 with TRBJ1-2; the D gene is possibly TRBD1 (6 bases). Trimming took off 0 bases at V and 4 bases at J, with 15 bases between the two ends. The CDR3 totals 16 residues. The germline V gene encodes CDR1 MGHRA and CDR2 YSYEKL. Here the CDR3 DNA reads TGCGCCAGCAGCCAAGAGCACAGGGTCCTCCTCTATGGCTACACCTTC. Encoded protein: CASSQEHRVLLYGYTF.

The chain is built from TRBV7-9 and TRBJ2-7, with D perhaps assigned TRBD1 or TRBD2 (5 bases each). CDR1 and CDR2 (germline): SEHNR, FQNEAQ (reference sequence). The CDR3 is 15 amino acids. Trimming stripped 2 bases from V and 4 bases from J, with 15 bases between. CDR3: CASSLFSSGRYEQYF. DNA of the CDR3: TGTGCCAGCAGCTTATTTTCGTCGGGGCGGTACGAGCAGTACTTC.